Listed below are T cell receptor beta chains from one sample, sequenced in a study of CD8 T cells in Susac syndrome. TCRdb called the immunoSEQ multiplex PCR reads again in MiXCR, with one record for every CDR3 protein. The sample carries about 140,000 distinct CDR3 sequences, approximately 95% recorded once. Sequencing used CD4+ T cells from PBMCs. Receptors were obtained from a human donor with multiple sclerosis. The CDR3 runs from the conserved cysteine through the conserved F or W. D genes are given only for firm matches.

CSARQGSNYGYTF	TRBJ1-2	TRBV20-1	.
CASSFGQGTTYEQYF	TRBJ2-7	TRBV6-2/TRBV6-3	TRBD1
CASRLSRGPAETQYF	TRBJ2-5	TRBV2	.
CASSPRIGKYEQYF	TRBJ2-7	TRBV7-9	.
CASSQGGTGSHEQYF	TRBJ2-7	TRBV12-3/TRBV12-4	TRBD1
CSASPFGDRVNSPLHF	TRBJ1-6	TRBV20-1	TRBD1
CSVARRLANDNEQFF	TRBJ2-1	TRBV29-1	.
CASSAGQGAWNEQFF	TRBJ2-1	TRBV9	TRBD1
CASGQPSGANVLTF	TRBJ2-6	TRBV28	.
CASSQGVRNQPQHF	TRBJ1-5	TRBV5-6	.
CASRTEPYGYTF	TRBJ1-2	TRBV27	.
CASRMDSTDTQYF	TRBJ2-3	TRBV6-5	.
CASSPTSGSTTDTQYF	TRBJ2-3	TRBV18	TRBD2
CSVRRSILDTQYF	TRBJ2-3	TRBV20-1	.
CSATGLQAGGSYNEQFF	TRBJ2-1	TRBV20-1	TRBD2
CASSQAGGEETQYF	TRBJ2-5	TRBV3-1	TRBD1
CASGGSGKGMNEQFF	TRBJ2-1	TRBV28	TRBD2
CASSFVGSGEQYF	TRBJ2-7	TRBV7-9	.
CASSFRGQVIFNEQFF	TRBJ2-1	TRBV13	TRBD1
CSVSSGTSATDTQYF	TRBJ2-3	TRBV29-1	TRBD2
CASSPGTGDYNEQFF	TRBJ2-1	TRBV6-2/TRBV6-3	TRBD1
CSASPGGFADTQYF	TRBJ2-3	TRBV20-1	TRBD2
CASSVGGVADSPLHF	TRBJ1-6	TRBV9	.
CASSHLSWDRASDQPQHF	TRBJ1-5	TRBV3-1	TRBD1
CASLAEFQETQYF	TRBJ2-5	TRBV2	TRBD2
CASSQVWGKNYNEQFF	TRBJ2-1	TRBV14	.
CASSKQEGGYTF	TRBJ1-2	TRBV7-9	.
CATSDTTSPSYNEQFF	TRBJ2-1	TRBV24-1	.
CSAARDVSNIQYF	TRBJ2-4	TRBV29-1	.
CSVDRGQETQYF	TRBJ2-5	TRBV29-1	.
CASRRGSAYNEQFF	TRBJ2-1	TRBV25-1	TRBD2
CASSIVGGAVEWFF	TRBJ2-1	TRBV19	.
CASSYWRGRREQYF	TRBJ2-7	TRBV6-2/TRBV6-3	.
CASSHDNLEQYF	TRBJ2-7	TRBV11-2	.
CSGREGHYGYTF	TRBJ1-2	TRBV29-1	.
CASSLGVMGQGNQPQHF	TRBJ1-5	TRBV5-1	TRBD1
CSARSRGGALETQYF	TRBJ2-5	TRBV20-1	TRBD2
CATLTEAFF	TRBJ1-1	TRBV28	.
CASSRRGEVMNTEAFF	TRBJ1-1	TRBV6-2/TRBV6-3	.
CASSQDGILTQYF	TRBJ2-3	TRBV3-1	.
CASGDRKHSETQYF	TRBJ2-5	TRBV6-6	.
CASSLQDYEQYF	TRBJ2-7	TRBV28	.
CASSPQRGGNNEQFF	TRBJ2-1	TRBV7-2	TRBD2
CASRAGTGTIDEQYF	TRBJ2-7	TRBV5-1	TRBD1
CASSPDRVVQPQHF	TRBJ1-5	TRBV18	TRBD1
CASSNDYRANVLTF	TRBJ2-6	TRBV27	.
CASSQGDRTGQYF	TRBJ2-7	TRBV4-3	.
CASSKWDRGRETQYF	TRBJ2-5	TRBV28	TRBD1
CASSPRRGRDEQYF	TRBJ2-7	TRBV5-8	.
CASSLDGFNTEAFF	TRBJ1-1	TRBV28	.
CASSPGRQSGNTIYF	TRBJ1-3	TRBV18	.
CASSPWTGNSPLHF	TRBJ1-6	TRBV3-1	TRBD1
CAWSVLVGAGQPQHF	TRBJ1-5	TRBV30	.
CATSRGGQGAIDTQYF	TRBJ2-3	TRBV15	TRBD1
CAWSLVRGYGYTF	TRBJ1-2	TRBV30	.
CASSHTGTGVYEQYF	TRBJ2-7	TRBV3-1	TRBD1
CATRWAGETGELFF	TRBJ2-2	TRBV7-9	TRBD2
CASSPERGTQYF	TRBJ2-3	TRBV7-3	TRBD2
CSVVSREKLFF	TRBJ1-4	TRBV29-1	.